This TCR beta chain stems from a study of blood T cell repertoires in COVID-19 (dated by TCRdb to about 2020). With respect to the entire study: Collaborator samples came from the United States, Italy and Spain and covered acute and convalescent phases of COVID-19. The prospective study material was composed of cDNA or gDNA derived from T cells, B-cell-depleted T cells, or PBMCs. Deeply sampled blood TCRbeta repertoires from subjects exposed to, actively infected with, or recovered from COVID-19 were included in the dataset. The repertoires were released in a freely available public database intended as a resource for research on the immune response to SARS-CoV-2. The samples were drawn from the first 160 participants of the ongoing ImmuneRACE study and from under 1,500 subjects provided by 6 global collaborators. Nearly every sample came with metadata listing a de-identified subject ID, COVID-19 status, age in years and sex. Where available, HLA class I and class II types were obtained from metadata supplied by the sample provider rather than from assay-based typing.

Note on this clone: What antigen it recognizes has not been identified. Base qualities are not at hand, and no much larger clone is one base apart.

TCRbeta CDR3 regions were amplified from genomic DNA using the immunoSEQ Assay, a bias-controlled multiplex PCR. In the source study's methods: The number of nucleated cells in each sample was estimated from the amplification of reference gene primers within the assay. To quantify the absolute abundance of each unique TCRbeta CDR3 rearrangement, sequence reads were collapsed and filtered. For each sample, productive Simpson clonality was calculated by taking the square root of Simpson's diversity index across productive rearrangements. The source is immuneACCESS, and TCRdb retained only in-frame sequences with V and J called. Part of the clones is not carried over; for the studies checked, unresolved V genes explain less than half of this, and the remainder is unexplained. Clonal size and the V and J genes are those of that table, whereas D and trimming came from the DNA. This sample comprises tens of thousands of clones, 65% to 90% of them detected only once. The ten largest clones represent 25% to 30% of the sample.

Whole blood was collected in K2EDTA tubes by collaborating institutions according to the institutions' own protocols. For TCRbeta analysis, collaborators shipped samples as frozen whole blood, isolated PBMCs, or DNA extracted from either of those sample types. The study at large found these results: The quantity of clinical and demographic metadata differed by source and by participant and was supplied without curation.

As encoded in the germline V gene (reference sequence), CDR1 is LNHDA while CDR2 is SQIVND. V loses 7 bases of germline sequence and J loses 6 bases, and the interval between the two ends is 16 bases. The CDR3 has 13 amino acids, counting the end cysteine and phenylalanine. This entry keeps only the CDR3 DNA: 39 bases, framed from base 1. The sequenced material came from peripheral blood. The chain links TRBV19 with TRBJ2-7, with a weak D call of TRBD1 (5 bases match). The TCR originated in a human donor in a cohort sampled during active COVID-19. The CDR3 protein sequence reads: CASKQGLRSEQYF. The base sequence is TGTGCCAGTAAGCAGGGCCTTAGGAGCGAGCAGTACTTC.